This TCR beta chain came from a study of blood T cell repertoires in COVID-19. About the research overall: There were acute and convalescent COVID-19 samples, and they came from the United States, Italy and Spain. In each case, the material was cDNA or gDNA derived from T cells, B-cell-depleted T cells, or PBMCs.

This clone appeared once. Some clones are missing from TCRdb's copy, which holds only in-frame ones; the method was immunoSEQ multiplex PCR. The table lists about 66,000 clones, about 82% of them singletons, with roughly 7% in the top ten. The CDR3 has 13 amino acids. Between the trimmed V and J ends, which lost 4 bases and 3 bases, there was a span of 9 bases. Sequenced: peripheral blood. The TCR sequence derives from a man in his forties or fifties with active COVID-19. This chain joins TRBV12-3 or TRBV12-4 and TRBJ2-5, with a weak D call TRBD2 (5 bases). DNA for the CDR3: TGTGCCAGCAGTTCATTAGCGAAAGAGACCCAGTACTTC. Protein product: CASSSLAKETQYF.